These 18 T cell receptor beta chains came from one sample sequenced in a study of T cells in Graves' hyperthyroidism and ophthalmopathy. The investigators amplified TCR beta CDR3 regions from RNA transcripts. In the first-round RT-PCR of the TCR CDR3, the HTBI primer set was used. One entry per CDR3 protein, called by TCRdb with MiXCR from the multiplex PCR reads. Of roughly 500,000 distinct CDR3 sequences detected, over 35% appear once; the ten largest clones hold 35% to 50%. What was sequenced was peripheral blood or thyroid tissue (not recorded which). The source of these receptors is an adult woman with Graves' disease, either hyperthyroidism or ophthalmopathy (not recorded which).

In its sample, this clonotype was seen a few times. At one end the junction does not follow the germline gene, possibly because of a read error. The rearrangement links TRBV10-3 to TRBJ1-1, with no clear D. This CDR3 spans 15 amino acids. The germline CDR1 and CDR2 sequences are ENHRY and SYGVKD. The CDR3 is CASSEDPGSGTEAFF. The DNA of the CDR3 is TGTGCCAGCAGTGAAGACCCTGGGAGCGGCACTGAAGCTTTCTTT.

This clonotype was detected ten times or more. The chain employs TRBV20-1 and TRBJ1-4; unclear D gene. The V gene lost 3 bases and the J gene lost 5 bases, with 7 bases spanning the gap. Germline V gene sequence: CDR1 DFQATT, CDR2 SNEGSKA (reference sequence). The CDR3 runs 12 residues. The CDR3 DNA reads as TGCAGTGCTAGTTCCCGAAATGAAAAACTGTTTTTT. Its protein is CSASSRNEKLFF.

The J gene is TRBJ1-5, the V gene TRBV19, with D possibly matching TRBD1 (5 bases). Germline assignment: CDR1 LNHDA and CDR2 SQIVND (reference sequence). This CDR3 is 14 amino acids long. Trimming cost V 6 bases and J 2 bases, with 11 bases left between them. This CDR3 is CASSYLTGNQPQHF. CDR3 nucleotide sequence: TGTGCCAGTAGCTACCTGACAGGCAATCAGCCCCAGCATTTT.

This clonotype was found a few times. A junction boundary mismatches the germline segment, possibly from a read error. This chain uses TRBV7-7 with TRBJ2-3; no firm D call. The CDR3 contains 13 residues. Germline CDR1 and CDR2: SSHAT and FNYEAQ (reference sequence). CDR3 nucleotide sequence: TGTGCTAGCAGCTTCGCTGCCACAGATACGCAGTATTTT. It encodes CASSFAATDTQYF.

This sequence joins TRBV7-8 and TRBJ2-7; tentatively, D is TRBD1 (6 bases). The CDR3 covers 15 residues. Germline V gives CDR1 SGHVS, CDR2 FQNEAQ. The V end was cut by 4 bases, the J end by 2 bases, with 15 bases between. The CDR3, as DNA: TGTGCCAGCAGCTCCGACAGGACCATCCCCTACGAGCAGTACTTC. It translates to CASSSDRTIPYEQYF. Looking up the rest from reference TRBV7-8 and TRBJ2-7 gives the full variable domain: GAGVSQSPRYKVAKRGQDVALRCDPISGHVSLFWYQQALGQGPEFLTYFQNEAQLDKSGLPSDRFFAERPEGSVSTLKIQRTQQEDSAVYLCASSSDRTIPYEQYFGPGTRLTVT.

This clonotype has just a few counts. The V gene is TRBV10-3, the J gene TRBJ2-5; D is undetermined. Germline V gene sequence: CDR1 ENHRY, CDR2 SYGVKD. This CDR3 region has 14 residues. V was cut by 1 base and J by 5 bases, with 11 bases left in between. The DNA for the CDR3 is TGTGCCATCAGTGAGTTGGGTGTCCTGGAGACCCAGTACTTC. It encodes CAISELGVLETQYF.

This clonotype was seen more than once but under ten times. The V call is TRBV7-8, the J call TRBJ2-4; D unresolved. CDR1 and CDR2 from the germline V gene are SGHVS and FQNEAQ. Trimming shortened V by 2 bases and J by 11 bases, and 7 bases separated the two germline ends. This CDR3 comprises 11 residues. Here the CDR3 DNA reads TGTGCCAGCAGCTTATTGAAGTTTCAGTACTTC. The encoded protein is CASSLLKFQYF.

This clonotype has at least ten counts. The chain couples TRBV2 to TRBJ1-6; no clear D gene. V lost 4 bases and J 5 bases, leaving 6 bases between the germline ends. Germline CDR1 and CDR2: SNHLY and FYNNEI. The length of the CDR3 is 13 residues. The chain's CDR3 is CASSVSDNSPLHF. CDR3 DNA sequence: TGTGCCAGCAGTGTATCCGATAATTCACCCCTCCACTTT.

V is TRBV28 and J is TRBJ2-7; D is unresolved. The CDR3 extends over 12 amino acids. Per the germline V gene, CDR1 is MDHEN and CDR2 is SYDVKM. In DNA, the CDR3 is TGTGCAACCAAGTTCAACTCCTACGAGCAGTACTTC. It yields the protein CATKFNSYEQYF.

This clonotype was seen many times. The chain carries TRBV20-1 and TRBJ1-5; D is undetermined. Between the trimmed V and J ends, which lost 8 bases and 3 bases, there was a span of 11 bases. The CDR3 length is 12 residues. Germline values: CDR1 DFQATT, CDR2 SNEGSKA (reference sequence). As DNA, the CDR3 is TGCAGTCCTCAAACGGCCAATCAGCCCCAGCATTTT. Its protein product is CSPQTANQPQHF.

This clonotype was observed a few times. The chain recombines TRBV20-1 with TRBJ2-7; D perhaps matches TRBD2 (7 bases). Trimming shortened V by 6 bases and J by 5 bases, and 23 bases separated the two germline ends. This CDR3 region has 15 residues. The germline V gene encodes CDR1 DFQATT and CDR2 SNEGSKA (reference sequence). The CDR3 loop reads CSAGGHLLISDEQYF. CDR3 nucleotide sequence: TGCAGTGCCGGGGGGCACCTTCTCATTTCGGACGAGCAGTACTTC.

The chain carries TRBV3-1 and TRBJ1-1; D is unresolved. Germline CDR1 reads LGHDT; CDR2 reads YNNKEL (reference sequence). V lost 3 bases and J 0 bases, leaving 11 bases between the germline ends. The CDR3 extends over 15 amino acids. CDR3 nucleotides: TGTGCCAGCAGCCAGACGGGTTCTATGAACACTGAAGCTTTCTTT. Its translation: CASSQTGSMNTEAFF.

This clonotype was seen only once. This may be a read error: a much more frequent sequence differs by one nucleotide. The chain is built from TRBV7-9 and TRBJ2-7, with TRBD2 identical over 9 bases. The junction had 11 bases not matched to a gene; V was cut back by 5 bases and J by 6 bases. The CDR3 extends over 15 amino acids. Germline V gene data show CDR1 as SEHNR and CDR2 as FQNEAQ (reference sequence). CDR3: CASSQEEAAGGEQYF. The CDR3 DNA sequence: TGTGCCAGCAGCCAAGAAGAAGCAGCGGGAGGCGAGCAGTACTTC.

This clonotype was counted ten times or more. The genes are TRBV7-2 and TRBJ1-5; D is perhaps TRBD1 (5 bases). The length of the CDR3 is 16 residues. Looked up from germline, CDR1 is SGHTA and CDR2 is FQGNSA. V lost 2 bases and J 0 bases, leaving 11 bases between the germline ends. DNA for the CDR3: TGTGCCAGCAGCTTATCGGGGGTATATAGCAATCAGCCCCAGCATTTT. Translating gives CASSLSGVYSNQPQHF.

The CDR3 DNA reads TGTGCCAGCAGCGCCAGCACCAGATCCGCGAACACCGGGGAGCTGTTTTTT. It specifies CASSASTRSANTGELFF. The chain has TRBV9 and TRBJ2-2, with no clear D. The CDR3 runs to 17 residues. Looked up from germline, CDR1 is SGDLS and CDR2 is YYNGEE. The V end was cut by 3 bases, the J end by 0 bases, with 15 bases between.

In DNA form, the CDR3 reads TGTGCCACCAGCAGAGTGGGGGAAACTGAAAAACTGTTTTTT. This codes for CATSRVGETEKLFF. The gene calls are TRBV15 and TRBJ1-4, with a possible D match to TRBD1 (5 bases). The V end lost 1 base, the J end lost 7 bases, and 10 bases lay between the germline ends. CDR1 and CDR2 (germline): LNHNV, YYDKDF (reference sequence). The CDR3 spans 14 residues. The entire variable domain, with the rest obtained from reference TRBV15 and TRBJ1-4, is as follows: DAMVIQNPRYQVTQFGKPVTLSCSQTLNHNVMYWYQQKSSQAPKLLFHYYDKDFNNEADTPDNFQSRRPNTSFCFLDIRSPGLGDTAMYLCATSRVGETEKLFFGSGTQLSVL.

With respect to this clonotype: A much larger clone differs from this one at a single base, so this may be a read error. The gene calls are TRBV10-3 and TRBJ1-1; TRBD1 matches 7 bases. The CDR3 runs to 16 residues. Looked up from germline, CDR1 is ENHRY and CDR2 is SYGVKD. The CDR3: CAIKKGRGTEDTEALF. DNA for the CDR3: TGTGCCATCAAAAAAGGGCGCGGGACAGAGGACACTGAAGCTCTCTTT.

This clonotype was observed a single time. The chain has TRBV20-1 and TRBJ1-2; a weak D match, TRBD1 (6 bases). This CDR3 spans 13 amino acids. Germline lookup yields CDR1 DFQATT and CDR2 SNEGSKA (reference sequence). Trimming shortened V by 6 bases and J by 4 bases, and 15 bases separated the two germline ends. As DNA, the CDR3 is TGCAGTGCACACCGGACAGATTTCTATGGCTACACCTTC. Translating gives CSAHRTDFYGYTF.